The 28 T cell receptor beta chains given below trace back to one sample, sequenced in a study of intratumoral heterogeneity in liver cancer. Method: immunoSEQ multiplex PCR; TCRdb's copy keeps in-frame clones and lacks some. The data show just over 20,000 clones, roughly 66% seen once. The sequences come from tumor-adjacent normal tissue, collected before any cancer treatment. These receptors originate from a woman in her 70s with hepatocellular carcinoma.

As DNA, the CDR3 is TGTGCCAGCAGCCAGACTAGCGGGGGTAACAATGAGCAGTTCTTC. It translates to CASSQTSGGNNEQFF. The rearrangement links TRBV3-1 (or the pseudogene TRBV3-2) to TRBJ2-1, with TRBD2 identical over 12 bases. V trimming: 3 bases; J trimming: 5 bases; junction bases outside the gene matches: 2. Germline V CDR1 and CDR2: LGHDT, YNNKEL (reference sequence). The CDR3 consists of 15 residues.

The rearrangement joins TRBV11-3 to TRBJ2-2, with a tentative D call TRBD2 (6 bases). The CDR3 totals 15 residues. In germline, CDR1 is SGHNT, CDR2 YENEEA. V was pared by 2 bases and J by 4 bases, with 11 bases between. CDR3 residues: CASSLQGGSTGELFF. CDR3 DNA: TGTGCCAGCAGCTTACAGGGAGGTAGCACCGGGGAGCTGTTTTTT. Drawing the rest from reference TRBV11-3 and TRBJ2-2, the complete variable domain is EAGVVQSPRYKIIEKKQPVAFWCNPISGHNTLYWYLQNLGQGPELLIRYENEEAVDDSQLPKDRFSAERLKGVDSTLKIQPAELGDSAVYLCASSLQGGSTGELFFGEGSRLTVL.

This clone came up a few times. The rearrangement joins TRBV6-2 or TRBV6-3 to TRBJ2-7; no definite D call. The germline gives CDR1 MNHEY, CDR2 SVGEGT. Trimming removed 0 bases from V and 3 bases from J, with 9 bases in between. The CDR3 spans 14 residues. CDR3 bases: TGTGCCAGCAGTTACTCTTCAGGCCACTACGAGCAGTACTTC. It is translated as CASSYSSGHYEQYF.

V is TRBV6-5 and J is TRBJ2-1, with D perhaps matching TRBD2 (7 bases). The CDR3 is 15 residues long. Germline V gives CDR1 MNHEY, CDR2 SVGAGI. Trimming removed 8 bases from V and 6 bases from J, with 20 bases in between. The CDR3 region is CASGGADSIGNEQFF. The CDR3 DNA sequence: TGTGCCAGCGGGGGGGCAGATTCAATCGGCAATGAGCAGTTCTTC.

The V call is TRBV7-8, the J call TRBJ1-2; 9 positions match TRBD1. Germline V lookup: CDR1 SGHVS, CDR2 FQNEAQ. The CDR3 contains 12 residues. V was clipped by 1 base and J by 13 bases; unmatched bases: 4. CDR3 loop: CASSLGQGEITF. CDR3 DNA: TGTGCCAGCAGCTTAGGACAGGGGGAAATCACCTTC.

This sequence joins TRBV5-4 and TRBJ2-5; the D gene is possibly TRBD1 (6 bases). V was cut by 6 bases and J by 8 bases, with 23 bases left in between. The CDR3 loop spans 15 amino acids. CDR1 is SGHNT and CDR2 is YYREEE in the germline V gene (reference sequence). CDR3 residues: CASTNTRGTKGTQYF. The CDR3, as DNA: TGTGCCAGCACCAATACTAGGGGGACGAAGGGAACCCAGTACTTC.

This chain connects TRBV2 to TRBJ1-6; 11 bases map to TRBD1. Germline V CDR1 and CDR2: SNHLY, FYNNEI. The V and J ends lost 7 bases and 6 bases, in that order; junction bases with no gene match: 11. The CDR3 runs 17 residues. The CDR3 region has the DNA TGTGCCAGCACTAAAGGACAGGGGGCAGGGTTTAATTCACCCCTCCACTTT. The encoded protein is CASTKGQGAGFNSPLHF.

The V call is TRBV14, the J call TRBJ2-7; TRBD2 agrees at 10 bases. Trimming removed 3 bases from V and 7 bases from J; junction bases left unmatched: 18. CDR3 length: 18 amino acids. Germline CDR1 SGHDN, CDR2 FVKESK. The CDR3 loop is CASSHSGSSGSILWEQYF. The CDR3 coding sequence is TGTGCCAGCAGCCACTCCGGGTCTAGCGGGAGTATATTGTGGGAGCAGTACTTC.

J is TRBJ1-3 and V is TRBV30; D remains unclear. The CDR3 runs to 13 residues. The germline V gene encodes CDR1 GTSNPN and CDR2 SVGIG (reference sequence). Trimming left V 0 bases short and J 4 bases short, with 7 bases between. Here the CDR3 reads CAWSVEMGNTIYF. CDR3 nucleotides: TGTGCCTGGAGTGTAGAGATGGGAAACACCATATATTTT.

The chain has TRBV2 and TRBJ1-1, with 10 bases fitting TRBD1. Unmatched junction bases numbered 17, after V lost 5 bases and J lost 5 bases. This CDR3 is 18 amino acids long. In germline, CDR1 is SNHLY, CDR2 FYNNEI. The CDR3 bases are TGTGCCAGCAGTCCACCTTTGACAGGGGGCGAGTTTGGGACTGAAGCTTTCTTT. Protein sequence: CASSPPLTGGEFGTEAFF.

This rearrangement joins TRBV5-1 to TRBJ1-6; 12 nucleotides line up with TRBD1. The CDR3 length is 16 residues. CDR1 SGHRS and CDR2 YFSETQ come from the germline V gene. With V trimmed by 5 bases and J by 10 bases, 10 bases remained unmatched. DNA for the CDR3: TGCGCCAGCAGTATCCGGGACAGGGGGCAGGGGTCACCCCTCCACTTT. Amino acid sequence: CASSIRDRGQGSPLHF.

V is TRBV29-1 and J is TRBJ1-5; D not certain. Germline lookup yields CDR1 SQVTM and CDR2 ANQGSEA. Trimming cost V 4 bases and J 7 bases, with 14 bases left between them. The length of the CDR3 is 13 residues. The CDR3 DNA is TGCAGCGTTGCACCCGGGGTAGGGCAGCCCCAGCATTTT. This codes for CSVAPGVGQPQHF.

The chain uses TRBV28 and TRBJ1-5, with D unresolved. Germline values: CDR1 MDHEN, CDR2 SYDVKM. With 2 bases removed from V and 1 base from J, the gap between germline ends came to 21 bases. This CDR3 comprises 19 residues. This chain's CDR3 is CASSLRPVVGSWSNQPQHF. The CDR3 DNA reads as TGTGCCAGCAGTTTACGACCCGTGGTTGGGAGCTGGAGCAATCAGCCCCAGCATTTT.

This sequence joins TRBV6-5 and TRBJ2-2; D is ambiguous. This CDR3 is 13 amino acids long. CDR1 is MNHEY, CDR2 SVGAGI, per germline. The V end was cut by 0 bases, the J end by 7 bases, with 6 bases between. In DNA form, the CDR3 reads TGTGCCAGCAGTTACTCGATAGTCGGGGAGCTGTTTTTT. As protein: CASSYSIVGELFF.

This chain joins TRBV6-5 and TRBJ1-2; D gene uncertain. Germline assignment: CDR1 MNHEY and CDR2 SVGAGI. Between the trimmed V and J ends, which lost 7 bases and 2 bases, there was a span of 14 bases. The CDR3 is 14 amino acids. This CDR3 is CASNPAAGNYGYTF. As DNA, the CDR3 is TGTGCCAGCAACCCCGCGGCGGGCAACTATGGCTACACCTTC.

The CDR3 nucleotides are TGTGCCAGTAGTTTCGGAAACACCATATATTTT. Amino acid sequence: CASSFGNTIYF. V gene TRBV19 combines with J gene TRBJ1-3; no clear D. CDR3 length: 11 residues. The V end was cut by 5 bases, the J end by 4 bases, with 3 bases between. The germline V gene encodes CDR1 LNHDA and CDR2 SQIVND (reference sequence). Full variable domain (missing parts from reference TRBV19 and TRBJ1-3): DGGITQSPKYLFRKEGQNVTLSCEQNLNHDAMYWYRQDPGQGLRLIYYSQIVNDFQKGDIAEGYSVSREKKESFPLTVTSAQKNPTAFYLCASSFGNTIYFGEGSWLTVV.

This chain connects TRBV19 to TRBJ2-1, with a tentative D call TRBD2 (5 bases). There are 14 residues in the CDR3. Looked up from germline, CDR1 is LNHDA and CDR2 is SQIVND (reference sequence). Deletions cut 3 bases from V and 10 bases from J, with 16 bases between. CDR3 sequence (DNA): TGTGCCAGTAGTATTGAACCTAGCAGGCAGGAGCAGTTCTTC. It yields the protein CASSIEPSRQEQFF.

The chain joins TRBV4-1 to TRBJ2-1; no clear D gene. The CDR3 sequence is 15 residues long. Trimming removed 0 bases at V and 2 bases at J, with 8 bases between. Germline CDR1 and CDR2: MGHRA and YSYEKL. The CDR3 DNA sequence: TGCGCCAGCAGCCAAGATCTGGGTACCTACAATGAGCAGTTCTTC. Its translation is CASSQDLGTYNEQFF.

CDR3 residues: CATSRDRAGRTDTQYF. CDR3 DNA sequence: TGTGCCACCAGCAGAGATAGGGCGGGAAGGACAGATACGCAGTATTTT. This sequence joins TRBV15 and TRBJ2-3; D possibly corresponds to TRBD2 (6 bases). Trimming left V 0 bases short and J 3 bases short, with 13 bases between. CDR1 is LNHNV and CDR2 is YYDKDF in the germline V gene (reference sequence). CDR3 size: 16 residues.

This chain connects TRBV28 to TRBJ2-7; D is ambiguous. Trimming removed 8 bases at V and 0 bases at J, with 8 bases between. Germline CDR1 is MDHEN and CDR2 is SYDVKM. This CDR3 comprises 12 residues. CDR3 residues: CASLGSSYEQYF. The CDR3 DNA sequence: TGTGCCAGCCTGGGTTCCTCCTACGAGCAGTACTTC.

The chain links TRBV11-2 to TRBJ1-3; no reliable D call. The germline V and J ends were trimmed by 1 base and 8 bases, with 6 bases remaining between them. The CDR3 totals 12 residues. Germline CDR1 reads SGHAT; CDR2 reads FQNNGV. The DNA for the CDR3 is TGTGCCAGCAGCTTAGGTAGAGACACCATATATTTT. Protein: CASSLGRDTIYF.

This clone has only one observation. The chain has TRBV6-1 and TRBJ1-2, with D unresolved. Germline CDR1 MNHNS, CDR2 SASEGT. Trimming took off 1 base at V and 8 bases at J, with 14 bases between the two ends. The CDR3 sequence is 14 residues long. CDR3 in amino acids: CASSEVGELRGYTF. The CDR3 region has the DNA TGTGCCAGCAGTGAAGTAGGAGAACTCCGAGGCTACACCTTC.

The chain has TRBV5-1 and TRBJ2-7, with D perhaps TRBD1 (5 bases). Trimming took off 0 bases at V and 3 bases at J, with 10 bases between the two ends. CDR3 length: 14 residues. Germline CDR1 reads SGHRS; CDR2 reads YFSETQ. The DNA of the CDR3 is TGCGCCAGCAGCTTGGAAGGGGCCTACTACGAGCAGTACTTC. Residues: CASSLEGAYYEQYF.

V is TRBV28 and J is TRBJ2-4; D possibly corresponds to TRBD1 (5 bases). V was clipped by 6 bases and J by 2 bases, with 17 bases between them. The germline V gene encodes CDR1 MDHEN and CDR2 SYDVKM. The CDR3 is 16 amino acids. In DNA, the CDR3 is TGTGCCAGCAGCCACCGTCGAGCAGGGACCAAAAACATTCAGTACTTC. It yields the protein CASSHRRAGTKNIQYF.

The chain links TRBV6-1 to TRBJ2-5; D possibly matches TRBD1 or TRBD2 (6 bases each). Germline assignment: CDR1 MNHNS and CDR2 SASEGT. Trimming cost V 2 bases and J 5 bases, with 12 bases left between them. The CDR3 has 14 amino acids. CDR3 protein: CASSERGVGETQYF. CDR3 sequence (DNA): TGTGCCAGCAGTGAAAGGGGGGTTGGCGAGACCCAGTACTTC.

V and J are TRBV7-9 and TRBJ2-2; D is ambiguous. From germline, CDR1 is SEHNR and CDR2 FQNEAQ (reference sequence). The ends were cut back, 1 base at V and 1 base at J, with 10 bases in the middle. CDR3 length equals 16 residues. The CDR3 here is CASSLGRSVNTGELFF. CDR3 bases: TGTGCCAGCAGCTTAGGACGGTCTGTGAACACCGGGGAGCTGTTTTTT.

The gene calls are TRBV12-1 and TRBJ1-5; TRBD1 is the table's D call and was not checked against the DNA. TRBV12-1 is noted as a pseudogene. The CDR3 loop spans 14 amino acids. The CDR3 region is CASSSQVSNQPQHF. DNA of the CDR3: TGTGCCAGCAGCTCACAGGTCAGCAATCAGCCCCAGCATTTT.

This clone is a singleton in its sample. This chain uses TRBV9 with TRBJ1-1; D is unclear. The ends were cut back, 0 bases at V and 2 bases at J, with 8 bases in the middle. This CDR3 is 14 amino acids long. Germline CDR1 is SGDLS and CDR2 is YYNGEE. CDR3 sequence reads: CASSVDGTNTEAFF. CDR3 bases: TGTGCCAGCAGCGTAGATGGCACCAACACTGAAGCTTTCTTT.